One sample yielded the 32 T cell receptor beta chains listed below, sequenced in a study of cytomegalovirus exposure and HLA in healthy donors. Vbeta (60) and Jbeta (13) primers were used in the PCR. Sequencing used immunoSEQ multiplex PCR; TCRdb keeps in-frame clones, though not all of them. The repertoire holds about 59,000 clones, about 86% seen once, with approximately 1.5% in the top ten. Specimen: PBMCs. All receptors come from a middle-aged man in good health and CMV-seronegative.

CDR3 in DNA: TGTGCCAGCAGTGTCGGAGCGGGCCCCTACAATGAGCAGTTCTTC. Translated: CASSVGAGPYNEQFF. The chain is built from TRBV6-4 and TRBJ2-1; possibly TRBD2 for D (6 bases). Looked up from germline, CDR1 is MRHNA and CDR2 is SNTAGT. The CDR3 has 15 residues. Trimming removed 4 bases from V and 2 bases from J, with 12 bases in between.

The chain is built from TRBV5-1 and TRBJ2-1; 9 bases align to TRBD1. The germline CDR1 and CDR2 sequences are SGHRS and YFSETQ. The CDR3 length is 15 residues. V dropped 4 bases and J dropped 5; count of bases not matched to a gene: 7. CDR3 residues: CASSGGQGIHNEQFF. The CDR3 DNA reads TGCGCCAGCAGCGGGGGACAGGGTATCCACAATGAGCAGTTCTTC.

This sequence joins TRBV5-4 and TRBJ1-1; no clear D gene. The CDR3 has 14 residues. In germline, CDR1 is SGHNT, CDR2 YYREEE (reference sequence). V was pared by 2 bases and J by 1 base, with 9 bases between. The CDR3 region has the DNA TGTGCCAGCAGCTTAACCCAGGCGAACACTGAAGCTTTCTTT. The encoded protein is CASSLTQANTEAFF.

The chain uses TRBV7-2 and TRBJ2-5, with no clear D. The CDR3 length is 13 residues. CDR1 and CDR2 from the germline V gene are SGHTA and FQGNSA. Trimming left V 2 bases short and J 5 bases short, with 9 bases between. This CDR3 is CASSLMLWETQYF. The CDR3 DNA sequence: TGTGCCAGCAGCTTAATGCTATGGGAGACCCAGTACTTC.

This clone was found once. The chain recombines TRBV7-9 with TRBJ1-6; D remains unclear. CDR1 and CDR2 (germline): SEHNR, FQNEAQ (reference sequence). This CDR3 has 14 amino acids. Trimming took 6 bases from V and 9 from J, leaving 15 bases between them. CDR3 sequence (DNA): TGTGCCAGCAGGTCGTCCTCGCTCGGTTCACCCCTCCACTTT. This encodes CASRSSSLGSPLHF. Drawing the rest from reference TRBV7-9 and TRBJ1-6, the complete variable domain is DTGVSQNPRHKITKRGQNVTFRCDPISEHNRLYWYRQTLGQGPEFLTYFQNEAQLEKSRLLSDRFSAERPKGSFSTLEIQRTEQGDSAMYLCASRSSSLGSPLHFGNGTRLTVT.

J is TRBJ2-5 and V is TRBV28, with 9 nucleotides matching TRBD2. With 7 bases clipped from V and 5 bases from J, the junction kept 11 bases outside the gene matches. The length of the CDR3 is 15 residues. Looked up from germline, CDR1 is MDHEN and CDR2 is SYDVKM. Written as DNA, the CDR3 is TGTGCCAGCACCGCAGGGCGGGAGGGGGGGGAGACCCAGTACTTC. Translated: CASTAGREGGETQYF.

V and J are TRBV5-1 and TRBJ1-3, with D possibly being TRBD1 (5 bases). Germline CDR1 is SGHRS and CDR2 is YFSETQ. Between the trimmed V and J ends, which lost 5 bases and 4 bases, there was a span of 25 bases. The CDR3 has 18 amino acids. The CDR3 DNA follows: TGCGCCAGCAGACTGGGGGGACCTAAATCCCCTCAAGGAAACACCATATATTTT. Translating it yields CASRLGGPKSPQGNTIYF.

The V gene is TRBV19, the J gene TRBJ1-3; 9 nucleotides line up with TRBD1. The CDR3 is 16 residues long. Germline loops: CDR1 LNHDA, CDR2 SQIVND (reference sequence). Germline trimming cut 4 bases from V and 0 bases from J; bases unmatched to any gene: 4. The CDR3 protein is CASSSGTGSSGNTIYF. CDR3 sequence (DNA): TGTGCCAGTAGTAGTGGGACAGGGAGCTCTGGAAACACCATATATTTT.

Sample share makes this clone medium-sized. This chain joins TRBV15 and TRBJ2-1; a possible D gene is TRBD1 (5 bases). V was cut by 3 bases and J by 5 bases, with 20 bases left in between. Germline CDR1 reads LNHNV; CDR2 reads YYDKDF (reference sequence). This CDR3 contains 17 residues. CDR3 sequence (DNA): TGTGCCACCAGCAGGACCAAGGGTCAGGGCGCCGACAATGAGCAGTTCTTC. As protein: CATSRTKGQGADNEQFF.

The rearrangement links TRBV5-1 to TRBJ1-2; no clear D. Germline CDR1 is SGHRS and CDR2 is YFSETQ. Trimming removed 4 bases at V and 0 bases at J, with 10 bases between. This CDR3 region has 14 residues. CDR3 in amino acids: CASSDSVANYGYTF. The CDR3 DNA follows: TGCGCCAGCAGCGATAGCGTAGCTAACTATGGCTACACCTTC.

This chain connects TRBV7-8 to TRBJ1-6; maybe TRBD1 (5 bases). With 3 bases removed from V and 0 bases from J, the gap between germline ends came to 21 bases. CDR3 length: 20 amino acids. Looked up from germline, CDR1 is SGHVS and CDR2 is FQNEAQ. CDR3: CASSFGRGGFQSSYNSPLHF. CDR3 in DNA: TGTGCCAGCAGCTTCGGGCGTGGGGGGTTCCAAAGCTCCTATAATTCACCCCTCCACTTT.

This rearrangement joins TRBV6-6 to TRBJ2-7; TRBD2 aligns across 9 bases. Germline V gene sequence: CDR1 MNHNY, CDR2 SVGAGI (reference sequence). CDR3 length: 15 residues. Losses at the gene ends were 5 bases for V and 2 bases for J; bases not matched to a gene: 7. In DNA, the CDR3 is TGTGCCAGCAGTACGACGACTAGCGGAACCTACGAGCAGTACTTC. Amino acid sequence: CASSTTTSGTYEQYF.

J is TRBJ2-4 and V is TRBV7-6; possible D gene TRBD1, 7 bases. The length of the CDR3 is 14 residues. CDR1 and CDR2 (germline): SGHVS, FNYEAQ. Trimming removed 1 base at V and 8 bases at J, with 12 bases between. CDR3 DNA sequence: TGTGCCAGCAGCTTAGGGGGACAGCGGGACATTCAGTACTTC. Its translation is CASSLGGQRDIQYF. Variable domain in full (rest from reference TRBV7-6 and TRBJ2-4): GAGVSQSPRYKVTKRGQDVALRCDPISGHVSLYWYRQALGQGPEFLTYFNYEAQQDKSGLPNDRFSAERPEGSISTLTIQRTEQRDSAMYRCASSLGGQRDIQYFGAGTRLSVL.

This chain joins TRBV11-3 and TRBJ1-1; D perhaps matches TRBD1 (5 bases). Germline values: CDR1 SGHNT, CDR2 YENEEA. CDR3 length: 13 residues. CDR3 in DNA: TGTCCGACAGCGAAGAACACCTTCCCTGAAGCTTTCTTT. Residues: CPTAKNTFPEAFF.

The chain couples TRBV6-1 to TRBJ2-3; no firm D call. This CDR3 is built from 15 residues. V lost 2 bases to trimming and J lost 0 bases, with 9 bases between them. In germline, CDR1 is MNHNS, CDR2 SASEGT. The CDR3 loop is CASSEISQSTDTQYF. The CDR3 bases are TGTGCCAGCAGTGAAATCAGTCAGAGCACAGATACGCAGTATTTT.

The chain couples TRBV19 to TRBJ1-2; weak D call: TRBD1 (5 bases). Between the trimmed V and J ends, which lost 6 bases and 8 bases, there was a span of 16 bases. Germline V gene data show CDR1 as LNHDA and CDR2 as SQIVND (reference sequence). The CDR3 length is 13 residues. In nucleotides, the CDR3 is TGTGCCAGTAGGACAGCAGGAATCTTAGGCTACACCTTC. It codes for CASRTAGILGYTF.

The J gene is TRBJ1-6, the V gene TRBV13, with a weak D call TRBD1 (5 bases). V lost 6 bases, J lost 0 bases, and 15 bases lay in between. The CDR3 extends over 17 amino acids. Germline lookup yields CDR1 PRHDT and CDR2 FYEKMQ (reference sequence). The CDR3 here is CASRTIRQSSYNSPLHF. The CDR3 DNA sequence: TGTGCCAGCAGAACCATTCGACAGAGCTCCTATAATTCACCCCTCCACTTT.

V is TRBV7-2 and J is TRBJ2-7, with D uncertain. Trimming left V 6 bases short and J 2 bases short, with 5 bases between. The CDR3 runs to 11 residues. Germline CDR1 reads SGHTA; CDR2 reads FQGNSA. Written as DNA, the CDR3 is TGTGCCAGCAGTTCGGCCTACGAGCAGTACTTC. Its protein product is CASSSAYEQYF.

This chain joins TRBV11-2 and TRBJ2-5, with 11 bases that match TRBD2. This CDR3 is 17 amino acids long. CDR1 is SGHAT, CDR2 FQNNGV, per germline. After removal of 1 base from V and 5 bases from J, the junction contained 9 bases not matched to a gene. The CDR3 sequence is CASSLGTSGGLLETQYF. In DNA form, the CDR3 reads TGTGCCAGCAGCTTAGGTACTAGCGGGGGCCTCCTGGAGACCCAGTACTTC. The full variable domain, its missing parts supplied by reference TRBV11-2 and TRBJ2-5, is EAGVAQSPRYKIIEKRQSVAFWCNPISGHATLYWYQQILGQGPKLLIQFQNNGVVDDSQLPKDRFSAERLKGVDSTLKIQPAKLEDSAVYLCASSLGTSGGLLETQYFGPGTRLLVL.

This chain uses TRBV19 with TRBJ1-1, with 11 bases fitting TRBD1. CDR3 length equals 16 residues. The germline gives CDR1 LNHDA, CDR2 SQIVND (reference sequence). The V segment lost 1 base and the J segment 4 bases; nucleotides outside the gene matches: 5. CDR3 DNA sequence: TGTGCCAGTAGTATAGCAGGCGGACAGGGGGCCACTGAAGCTTTCTTT. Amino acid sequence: CASSIAGGQGATEAFF.

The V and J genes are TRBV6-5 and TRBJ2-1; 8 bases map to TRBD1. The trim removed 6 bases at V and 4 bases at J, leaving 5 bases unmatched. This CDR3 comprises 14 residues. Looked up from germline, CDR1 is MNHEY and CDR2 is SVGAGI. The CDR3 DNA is TGTGCCAGCAGGTCGGGACAGGCGTACAATGAGCAGTTCTTC. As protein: CASRSGQAYNEQFF.

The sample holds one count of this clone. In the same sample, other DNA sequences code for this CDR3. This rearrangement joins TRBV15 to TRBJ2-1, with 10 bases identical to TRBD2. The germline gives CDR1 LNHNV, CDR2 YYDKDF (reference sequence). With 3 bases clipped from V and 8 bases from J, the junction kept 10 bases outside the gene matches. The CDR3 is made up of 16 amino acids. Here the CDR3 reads CATSSPRAGGRDEQFF. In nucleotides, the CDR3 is TGTGCCACCAGCAGCCCAAGAGCGGGGGGGAGGGATGAGCAGTTCTTC.

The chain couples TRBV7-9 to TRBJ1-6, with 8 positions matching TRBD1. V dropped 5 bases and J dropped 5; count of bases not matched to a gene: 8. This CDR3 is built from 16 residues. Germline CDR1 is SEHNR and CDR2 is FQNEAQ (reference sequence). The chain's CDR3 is CASSPWTGNHNSPLHF. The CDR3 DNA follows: TGTGCCAGCAGCCCTTGGACAGGGAATCATAATTCACCCCTCCACTTT. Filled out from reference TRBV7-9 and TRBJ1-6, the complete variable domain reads DTGVSQNPRHKITKRGQNVTFRCDPISEHNRLYWYRQTLGQGPEFLTYFQNEAQLEKSRLLSDRFSAERPKGSFSTLEIQRTEQGDSAMYLCASSPWTGNHNSPLHFGNGTRLTVT.

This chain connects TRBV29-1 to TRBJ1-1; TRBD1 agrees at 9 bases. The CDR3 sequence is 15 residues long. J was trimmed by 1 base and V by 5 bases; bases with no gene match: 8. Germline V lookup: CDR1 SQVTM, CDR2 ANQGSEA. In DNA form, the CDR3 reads TGCAGCGTTAAGTACAGGGGGCAGGCGAACACTGAAGCTTTCTTT. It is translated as CSVKYRGQANTEAFF.

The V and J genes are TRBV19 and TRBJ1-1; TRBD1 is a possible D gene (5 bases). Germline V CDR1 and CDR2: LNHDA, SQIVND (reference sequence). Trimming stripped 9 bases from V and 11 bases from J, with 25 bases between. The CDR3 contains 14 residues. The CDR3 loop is CASIGVRQSPEAFF. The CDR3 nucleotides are TGTGCCAGCATAGGGGTTAGACAGTCTCCGGAGGCTTTCTTT.

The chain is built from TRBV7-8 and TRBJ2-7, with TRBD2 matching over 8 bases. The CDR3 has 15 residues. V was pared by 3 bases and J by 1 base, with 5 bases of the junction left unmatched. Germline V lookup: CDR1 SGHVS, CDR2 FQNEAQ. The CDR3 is CASSFGRGVSYEQYF. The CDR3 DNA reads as TGTGCCAGCAGCTTCGGGCGGGGGGTATCCTACGAGCAGTACTTC. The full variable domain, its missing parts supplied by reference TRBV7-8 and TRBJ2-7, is GAGVSQSPRYKVAKRGQDVALRCDPISGHVSLFWYQQALGQGPEFLTYFQNEAQLDKSGLPSDRFFAERPEGSVSTLKIQRTQQEDSAVYLCASSFGRGVSYEQYFGPGTRLTVT.

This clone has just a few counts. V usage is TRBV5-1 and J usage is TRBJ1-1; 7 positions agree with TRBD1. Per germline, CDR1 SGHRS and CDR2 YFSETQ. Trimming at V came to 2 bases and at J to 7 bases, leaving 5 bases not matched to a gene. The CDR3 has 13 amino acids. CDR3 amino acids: CASSLIQGGEAFF. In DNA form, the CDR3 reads TGCGCCAGCAGCTTAATCCAGGGGGGTGAAGCTTTCTTT.

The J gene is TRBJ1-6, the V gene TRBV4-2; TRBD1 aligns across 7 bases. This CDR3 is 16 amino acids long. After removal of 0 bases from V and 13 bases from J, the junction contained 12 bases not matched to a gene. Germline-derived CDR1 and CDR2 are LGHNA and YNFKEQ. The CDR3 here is CASSQDRGTVSFPLHF. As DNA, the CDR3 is TGTGCCAGCAGCCAAGATAGGGGGACAGTGAGTTTTCCCCTCCACTTT.

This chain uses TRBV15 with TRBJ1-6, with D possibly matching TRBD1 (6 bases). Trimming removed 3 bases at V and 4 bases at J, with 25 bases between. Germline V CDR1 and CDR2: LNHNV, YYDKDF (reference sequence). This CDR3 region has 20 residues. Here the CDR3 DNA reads TGTGCCACCAGCAGGCGCCGGGACCCTAAAAGAGGGACATATAATTCACCCCTCCACTTT. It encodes CATSRRRDPKRGTYNSPLHF.

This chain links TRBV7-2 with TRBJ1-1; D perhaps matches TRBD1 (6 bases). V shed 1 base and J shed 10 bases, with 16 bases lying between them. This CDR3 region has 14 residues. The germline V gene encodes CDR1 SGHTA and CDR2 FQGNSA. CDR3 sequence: CASSLGGGGGLAFF. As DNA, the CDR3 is TGTGCCAGCAGCTTAGGAGGAGGCGGGGGCTTAGCTTTCTTT.

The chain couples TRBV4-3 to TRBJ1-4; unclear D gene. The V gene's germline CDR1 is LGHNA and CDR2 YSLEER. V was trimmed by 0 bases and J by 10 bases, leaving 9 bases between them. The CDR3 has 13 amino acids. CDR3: CASSQEEESKLFF. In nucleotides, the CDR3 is TGCGCCAGCAGCCAAGAGGAGGAGTCAAAACTGTTTTTT.

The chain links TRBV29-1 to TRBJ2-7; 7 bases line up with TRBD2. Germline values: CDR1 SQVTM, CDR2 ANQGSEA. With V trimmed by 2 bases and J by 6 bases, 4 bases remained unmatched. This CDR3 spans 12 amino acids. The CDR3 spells CSVEWSGGEQYF. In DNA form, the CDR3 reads TGCAGCGTTGAATGGTCGGGGGGCGAGCAGTACTTC.